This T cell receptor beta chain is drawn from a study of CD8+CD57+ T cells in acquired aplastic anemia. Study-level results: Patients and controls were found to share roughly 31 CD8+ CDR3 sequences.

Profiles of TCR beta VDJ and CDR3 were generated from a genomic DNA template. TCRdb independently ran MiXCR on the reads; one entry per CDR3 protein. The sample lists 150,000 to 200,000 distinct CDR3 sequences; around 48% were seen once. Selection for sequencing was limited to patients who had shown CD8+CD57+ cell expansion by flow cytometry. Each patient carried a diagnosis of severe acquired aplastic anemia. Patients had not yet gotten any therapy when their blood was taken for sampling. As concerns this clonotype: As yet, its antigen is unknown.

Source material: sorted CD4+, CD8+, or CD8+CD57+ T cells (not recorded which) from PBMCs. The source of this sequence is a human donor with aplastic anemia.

CDR3 sequence (DNA): TGTGCCATCAGTGACGCCGGGGAGCTGTTTTTT. It encodes CAISDAGELFF. The V call is TRBV10-3, the J call TRBJ2-2, with no clear D. V was cut by 3 bases and J by 6 bases, with 2 bases left in between. The CDR3 totals 11 residues. Germline V CDR1 and CDR2: ENHRY, SYGVKD.